This T cell receptor beta chain was sequenced for a study of beta chain features in type 1 diabetes. The whole isolated RNA underwent reverse transcription, so sequencing captured expressed TCRB transcripts. Some clones are missing from TCRdb's copy, which holds only in-frame ones; the method was immunoSEQ multiplex PCR. Of around 320,000 clones in the sample, less than 15% were seen once. Approximately 110 mL of blood, on average, came from one heparinised draw per donor. J was trimmed by 2 bases and V by 4 bases; bases with no gene match: 7. This CDR3 comprises 15 residues. Germline values: CDR1 SEHNR, CDR2 FQNEAQ (reference sequence).

The origin of this receptor is a man aged 30-40 years in good health. The V gene is TRBV7-9, the J gene TRBJ2-5; TRBD2 agrees at 7 bases. The material sequenced was central memory CD4+ T cells from blood. The CDR3 nucleotides read TGTGCCAGCAGCTCGTCGGTCGGGAGGCAAGAGACCCAGTACTTC. This codes for CASSSSVGRQETQYF.